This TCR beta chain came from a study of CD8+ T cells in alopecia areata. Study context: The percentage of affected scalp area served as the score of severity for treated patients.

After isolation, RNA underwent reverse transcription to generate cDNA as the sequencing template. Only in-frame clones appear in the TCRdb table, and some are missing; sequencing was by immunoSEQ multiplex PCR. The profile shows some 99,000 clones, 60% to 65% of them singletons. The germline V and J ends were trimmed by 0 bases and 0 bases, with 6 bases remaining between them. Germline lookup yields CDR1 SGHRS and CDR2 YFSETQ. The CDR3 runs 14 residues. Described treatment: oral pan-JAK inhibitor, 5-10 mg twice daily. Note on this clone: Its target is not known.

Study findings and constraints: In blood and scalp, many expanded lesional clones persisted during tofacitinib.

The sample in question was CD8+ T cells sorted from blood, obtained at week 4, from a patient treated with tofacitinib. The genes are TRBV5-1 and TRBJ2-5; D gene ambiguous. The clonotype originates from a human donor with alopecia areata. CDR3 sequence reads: CASSLDGNQETQYF. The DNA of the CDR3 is TGCGCCAGCAGCTTGGATGGGAACCAAGAGACCCAGTACTTC. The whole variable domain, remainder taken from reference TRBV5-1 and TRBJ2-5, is KAGVTQTPRYLIKTRGQQVTLSCSPISGHRSVSWYQQTPGQGLQFLFEYFSETQRNKGNFPGRFSGRQFSNSRSEMNVSTLELGDSALYLCASSLDGNQETQYFGPGTRLLVL.